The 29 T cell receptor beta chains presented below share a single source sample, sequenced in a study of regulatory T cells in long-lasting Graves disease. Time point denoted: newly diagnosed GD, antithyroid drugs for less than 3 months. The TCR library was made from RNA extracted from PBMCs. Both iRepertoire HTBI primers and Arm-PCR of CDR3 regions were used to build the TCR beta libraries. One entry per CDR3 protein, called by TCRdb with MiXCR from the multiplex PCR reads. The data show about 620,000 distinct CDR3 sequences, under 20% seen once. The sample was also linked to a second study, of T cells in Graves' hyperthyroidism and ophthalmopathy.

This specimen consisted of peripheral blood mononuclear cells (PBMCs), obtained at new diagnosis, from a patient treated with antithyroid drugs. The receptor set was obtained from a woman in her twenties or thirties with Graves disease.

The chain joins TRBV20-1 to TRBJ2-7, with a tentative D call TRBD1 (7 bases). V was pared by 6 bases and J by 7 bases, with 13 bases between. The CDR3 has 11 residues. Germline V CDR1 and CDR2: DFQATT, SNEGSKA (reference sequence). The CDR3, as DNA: TGCAGTGCAGAACAGGGGAGGGAGCAGTACTTC. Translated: CSAEQGREQYF.

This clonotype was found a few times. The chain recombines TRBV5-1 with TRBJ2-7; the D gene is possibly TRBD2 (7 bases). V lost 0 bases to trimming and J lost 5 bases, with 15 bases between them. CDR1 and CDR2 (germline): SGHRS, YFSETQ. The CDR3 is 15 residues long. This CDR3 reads CASSLGRGGVDEQYF. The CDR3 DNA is TGCGCCAGCAGCTTGGGGAGGGGGGGTGTGGACGAGCAGTACTTC.

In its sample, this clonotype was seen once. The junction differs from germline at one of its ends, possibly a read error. The CDR3 nucleotides are TGTGCCAGCAGTTCTTCCCTCTCGACAGGGGTTTTT. It encodes CASSSSLSTGVF. The rearrangement joins TRBV5-6 to TRBJ1-4, with 8 nucleotides matching TRBD1. Looked up from germline, CDR1 is SGHDT and CDR2 is YYEEEE. CDR3 size: 12 residues.

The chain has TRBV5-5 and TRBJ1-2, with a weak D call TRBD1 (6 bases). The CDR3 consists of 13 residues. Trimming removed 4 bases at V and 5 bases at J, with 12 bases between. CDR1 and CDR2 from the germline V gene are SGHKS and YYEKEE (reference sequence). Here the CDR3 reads CASSQTGTYGYTF. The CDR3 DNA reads TGTGCCAGCAGCCAGACAGGAACTTATGGCTACACCTTC.

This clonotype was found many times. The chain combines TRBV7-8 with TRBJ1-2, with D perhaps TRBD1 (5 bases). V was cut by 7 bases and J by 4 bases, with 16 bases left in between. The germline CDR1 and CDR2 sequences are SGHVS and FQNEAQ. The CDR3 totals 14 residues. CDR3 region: CASTPSGIGYGYTF. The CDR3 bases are TGTGCCAGCACCCCTTCAGGGATCGGCTATGGCTACACCTTC.

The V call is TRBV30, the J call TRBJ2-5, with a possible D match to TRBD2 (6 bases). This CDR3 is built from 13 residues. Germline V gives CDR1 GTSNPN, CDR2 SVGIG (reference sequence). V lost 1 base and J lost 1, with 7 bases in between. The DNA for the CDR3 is TGTGCCTGGAGTGCCGGGAGCCAAGAGACCCAGTACTTC. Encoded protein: CAWSAGSQETQYF.

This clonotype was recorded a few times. This chain's CDR3 is CASSPDRGGNSPLHF. CDR3 DNA: TGTGCCAGCAGCCCGGACAGGGGAGGCAATTCACCCCTCCACTTT. This chain joins TRBV11-2 and TRBJ1-6; TRBD1 agrees at 9 bases. Germline lookup yields CDR1 SGHAT and CDR2 FQNNGV. The CDR3 consists of 15 residues. V lost 5 bases, J lost 7 bases, and 6 bases stayed unmatched.

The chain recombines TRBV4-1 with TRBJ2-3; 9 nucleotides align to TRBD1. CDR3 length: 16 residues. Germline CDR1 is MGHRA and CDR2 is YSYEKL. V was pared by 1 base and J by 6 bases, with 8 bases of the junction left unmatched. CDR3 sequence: CASSQGWDRDVDTQYF. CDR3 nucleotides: TGCGCCAGCAGCCAAGGGTGGGACAGGGACGTGGATACGCAGTATTTT.

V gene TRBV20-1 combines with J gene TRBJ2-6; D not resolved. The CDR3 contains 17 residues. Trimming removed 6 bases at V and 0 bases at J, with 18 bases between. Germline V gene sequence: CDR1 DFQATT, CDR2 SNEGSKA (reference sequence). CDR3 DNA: TGCAGTGCACCTGGGTCCAACCGATACTCTGGGGCCAACGTCCTGACTTTC. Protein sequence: CSAPGSNRYSGANVLTF.

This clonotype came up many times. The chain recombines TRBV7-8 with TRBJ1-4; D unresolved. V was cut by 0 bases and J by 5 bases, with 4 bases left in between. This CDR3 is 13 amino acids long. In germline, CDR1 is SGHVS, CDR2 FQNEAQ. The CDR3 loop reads CASSLAPNEKLFF. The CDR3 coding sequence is TGTGCCAGCAGCTTAGCGCCGAATGAAAAACTGTTTTTT.

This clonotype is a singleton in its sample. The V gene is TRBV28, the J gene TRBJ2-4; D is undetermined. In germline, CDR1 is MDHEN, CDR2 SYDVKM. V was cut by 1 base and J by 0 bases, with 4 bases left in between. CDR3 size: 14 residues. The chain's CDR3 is CASSLLLAKNIQYF. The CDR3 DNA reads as TGTGCCAGCAGTTTATTACTAGCCAAAAACATTCAGTACTTC. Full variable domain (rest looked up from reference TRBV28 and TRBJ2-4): DVKVTQSSRYLVKRTGEKVFLECVQDMDHENMFWYRQDPGLGLRLIYFSYDVKMKEKGDIPEGYSVSREKKERFSLILESASTNQTSMYLCASSLLLAKNIQYFGAGTRLSVL.

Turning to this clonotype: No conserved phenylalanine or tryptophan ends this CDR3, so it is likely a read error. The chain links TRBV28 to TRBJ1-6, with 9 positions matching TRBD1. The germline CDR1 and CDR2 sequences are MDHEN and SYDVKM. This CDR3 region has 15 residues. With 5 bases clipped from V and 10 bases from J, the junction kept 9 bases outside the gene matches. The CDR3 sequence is CASSPRDRVYSPLHS. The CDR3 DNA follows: TGTGCCAGCAGTCCCCGGGACAGGGTCTACTCACCCCTCCACTCT.

CDR3 region: CASSFFDTEAFF. The CDR3 coding sequence is TGTGCCAGCAGCTTTTTTGACACTGAAGCTTTCTTT. The V call is TRBV5-5, the J call TRBJ1-1; no reliable D call. This CDR3 region has 12 residues. V was shortened by 2 bases and J by 3 bases, with 5 bases between the two germline ends. Germline-derived CDR1 and CDR2 are SGHKS and YYEKEE (reference sequence).

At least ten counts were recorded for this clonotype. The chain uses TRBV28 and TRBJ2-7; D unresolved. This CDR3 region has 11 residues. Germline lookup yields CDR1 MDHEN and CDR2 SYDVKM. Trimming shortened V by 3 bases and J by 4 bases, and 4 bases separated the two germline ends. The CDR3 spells CASSFIYEQYF. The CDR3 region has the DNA TGTGCCAGCAGTTTTATATACGAGCAGTACTTC.

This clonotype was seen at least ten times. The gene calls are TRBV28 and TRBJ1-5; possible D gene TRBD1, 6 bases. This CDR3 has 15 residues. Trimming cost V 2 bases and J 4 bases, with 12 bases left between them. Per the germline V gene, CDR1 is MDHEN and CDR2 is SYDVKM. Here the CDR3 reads CASSLPGQTNQPQHF. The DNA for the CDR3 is TGTGCCAGCAGTTTACCAGGACAGACTAATCAGCCCCAGCATTTT.

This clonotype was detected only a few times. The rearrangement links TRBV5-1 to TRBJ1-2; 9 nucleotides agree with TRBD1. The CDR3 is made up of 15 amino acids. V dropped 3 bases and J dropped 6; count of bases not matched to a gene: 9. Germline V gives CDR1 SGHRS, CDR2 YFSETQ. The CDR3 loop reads CASSYVTGGGDGYTF. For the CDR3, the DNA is TGCGCCAGCAGCTACGTGACAGGGGGGGGAGATGGCTACACCTTC.

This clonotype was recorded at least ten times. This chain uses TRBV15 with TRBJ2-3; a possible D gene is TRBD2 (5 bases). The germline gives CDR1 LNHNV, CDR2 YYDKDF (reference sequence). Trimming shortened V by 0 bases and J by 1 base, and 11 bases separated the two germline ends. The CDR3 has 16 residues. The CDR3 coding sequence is TGTGCCACCAGCAGAGATCTATTCGGGGGCACAGATACGCAGTATTTT. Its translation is CATSRDLFGGTDTQYF.

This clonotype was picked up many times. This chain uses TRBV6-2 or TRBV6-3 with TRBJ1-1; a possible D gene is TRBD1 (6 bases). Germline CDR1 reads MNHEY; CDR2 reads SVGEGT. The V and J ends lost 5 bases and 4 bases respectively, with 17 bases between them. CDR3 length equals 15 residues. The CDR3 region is CASSPRGEGGTEAFF. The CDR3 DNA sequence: TGTGCCAGCAGTCCCAGGGGTGAGGGAGGCACTGAAGCTTTCTTT.

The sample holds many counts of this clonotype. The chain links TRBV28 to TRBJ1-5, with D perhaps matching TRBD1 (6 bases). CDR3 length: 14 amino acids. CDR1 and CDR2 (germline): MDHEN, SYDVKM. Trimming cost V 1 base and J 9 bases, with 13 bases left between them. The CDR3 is CASSLSGAFGPQHF. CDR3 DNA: TGTGCCAGCAGTTTATCGGGGGCGTTTGGGCCCCAGCATTTT.

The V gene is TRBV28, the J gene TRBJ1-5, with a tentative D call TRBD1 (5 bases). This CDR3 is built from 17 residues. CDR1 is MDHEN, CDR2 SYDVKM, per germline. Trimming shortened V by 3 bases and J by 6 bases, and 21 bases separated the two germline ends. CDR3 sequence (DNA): TGTGCCAGCAGTTTTAATGTCGCAGGGCCACCAAGTCAGCCCCAGCATTTT. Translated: CASSFNVAGPPSQPQHF.

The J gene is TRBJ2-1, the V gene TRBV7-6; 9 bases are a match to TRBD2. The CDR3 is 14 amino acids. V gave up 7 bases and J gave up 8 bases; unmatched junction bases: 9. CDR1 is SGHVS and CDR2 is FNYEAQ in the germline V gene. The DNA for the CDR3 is TGTGCCAGCACCCAGGTAGCGGGAGAATATGAGCAGTTCTTC. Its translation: CASTQVAGEYEQFF.

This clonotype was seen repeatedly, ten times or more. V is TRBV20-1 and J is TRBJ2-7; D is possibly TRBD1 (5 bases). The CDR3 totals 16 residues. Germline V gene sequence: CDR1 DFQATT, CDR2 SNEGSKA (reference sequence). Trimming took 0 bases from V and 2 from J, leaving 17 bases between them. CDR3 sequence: CSARDTLTAGTYEQYF. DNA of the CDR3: TGCAGTGCTAGAGATACGCTGACAGCCGGAACCTACGAGCAGTACTTC.

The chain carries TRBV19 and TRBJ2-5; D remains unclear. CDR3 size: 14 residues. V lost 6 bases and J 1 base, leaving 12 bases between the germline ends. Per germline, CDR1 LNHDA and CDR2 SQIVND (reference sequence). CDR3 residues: CASSPTLTQETQYF. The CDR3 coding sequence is TGTGCCAGTAGCCCCACATTAACCCAAGAGACCCAGTACTTC. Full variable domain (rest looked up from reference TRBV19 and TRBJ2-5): DGGITQSPKYLFRKEGQNVTLSCEQNLNHDAMYWYRQDPGQGLRLIYYSQIVNDFQKGDIAEGYSVSREKKESFPLTVTSAQKNPTAFYLCASSPTLTQETQYFGPGTRLLVL.

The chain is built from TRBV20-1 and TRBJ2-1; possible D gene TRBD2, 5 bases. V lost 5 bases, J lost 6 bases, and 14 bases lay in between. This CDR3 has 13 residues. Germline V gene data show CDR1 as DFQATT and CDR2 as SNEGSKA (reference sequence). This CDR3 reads CSAPLFTSNEQFF. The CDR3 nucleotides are TGCAGTGCTCCTCTCTTCACTAGCAATGAGCAGTTCTTC.

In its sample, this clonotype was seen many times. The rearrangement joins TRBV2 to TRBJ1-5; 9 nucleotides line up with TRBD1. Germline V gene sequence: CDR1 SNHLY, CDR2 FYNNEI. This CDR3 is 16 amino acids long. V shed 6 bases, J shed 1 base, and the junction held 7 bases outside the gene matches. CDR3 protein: CASRDTGGRSNQPQHF. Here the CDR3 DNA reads TGTGCCAGCAGGGATACAGGGGGCAGGAGCAATCAGCCCCAGCATTTT.

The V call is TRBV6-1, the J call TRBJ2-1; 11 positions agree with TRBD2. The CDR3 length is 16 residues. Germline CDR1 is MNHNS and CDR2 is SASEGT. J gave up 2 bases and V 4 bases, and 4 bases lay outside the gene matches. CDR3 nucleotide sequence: TGTGCCAGCAGTGCACAACTAGCGGGGGCCTACAATGAGCAGTTCTTC. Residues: CASSAQLAGAYNEQFF.

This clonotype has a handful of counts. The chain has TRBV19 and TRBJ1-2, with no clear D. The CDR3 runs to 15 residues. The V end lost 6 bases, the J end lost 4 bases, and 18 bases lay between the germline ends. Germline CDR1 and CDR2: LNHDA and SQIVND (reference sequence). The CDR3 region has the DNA TGTGCCAGTAGGGGCGAGTTAAGAGCTCTCTATGGCTACACCTTC. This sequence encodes CASRGELRALYGYTF. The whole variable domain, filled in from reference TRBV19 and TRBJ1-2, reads DGGITQSPKYLFRKEGQNVTLSCEQNLNHDAMYWYRQDPGQGLRLIYYSQIVNDFQKGDIAEGYSVSREKKESFPLTVTSAQKNPTAFYLCASRGELRALYGYTFGSGTRLTVV.

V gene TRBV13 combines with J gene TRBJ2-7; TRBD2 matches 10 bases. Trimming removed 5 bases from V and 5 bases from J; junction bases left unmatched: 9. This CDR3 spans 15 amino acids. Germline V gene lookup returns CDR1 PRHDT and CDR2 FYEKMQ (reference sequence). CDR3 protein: CASSRKAGGPDEQYF. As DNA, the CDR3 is TGTGCCAGCAGCAGAAAAGCGGGAGGGCCTGACGAGCAGTACTTC.

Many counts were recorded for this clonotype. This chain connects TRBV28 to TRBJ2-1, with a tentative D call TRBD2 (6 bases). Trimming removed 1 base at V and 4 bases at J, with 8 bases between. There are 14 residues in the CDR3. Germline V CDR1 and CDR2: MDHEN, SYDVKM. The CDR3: CASSLLAVYNEQFF. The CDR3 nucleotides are TGTGCCAGCAGTTTATTAGCGGTATACAATGAGCAGTTCTTC. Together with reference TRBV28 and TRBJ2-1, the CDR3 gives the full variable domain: DVKVTQSSRYLVKRTGEKVFLECVQDMDHENMFWYRQDPGLGLRLIYFSYDVKMKEKGDIPEGYSVSREKKERFSLILESASTNQTSMYLCASSLLAVYNEQFFGPGTRLTVL.